Following are 26 T cell receptor beta chains from one sample sequenced in a study of blood T cell repertoires in COVID-19. Generated by immunoSEQ multiplex PCR, the TCRdb table keeps only in-frame clones and is missing some. The sample records about 64,000 clones, about nine tenths being singletons. The material sequenced was peripheral blood. The receptors derive from a man aged 50 to 60 with active COVID-19.

The rearrangement uses TRBV4-1 and TRBJ1-6; maybe TRBD1 (6 bases). Trimming shortened V by 0 bases and J by 9 bases, and 15 bases separated the two germline ends. Germline assignment: CDR1 MGHRA and CDR2 YSYEKL. This CDR3 contains 16 residues. CDR3 protein: CASSQDFTGWGSPLHF. Here the CDR3 DNA reads TGCGCCAGCAGCCAAGACTTCACAGGGTGGGGTTCACCCCTCCACTTT.

The chain is built from TRBV28 and TRBJ2-5; D not certain. The germline V gene encodes CDR1 MDHEN and CDR2 SYDVKM. The CDR3 covers 13 residues. Deletions cut 5 bases from V and 6 bases from J, with 13 bases between. CDR3 amino acids: CASSDLERKTQYF. CDR3 nucleotide sequence: TGTGCCAGCAGTGATCTGGAGAGGAAGACCCAGTACTTC.

The rearrangement uses TRBV11-2 and TRBJ2-1, with 7 bases aligning to TRBD2. The germline CDR1 and CDR2 sequences are SGHAT and FQNNGV. CDR3 length: 12 amino acids. V shed 3 bases, J shed 8 bases, and the junction held 1 base outside the gene matches. The CDR3 sequence: CASSLGGDEQFF. The CDR3 DNA is TGTGCCAGCAGCTTGGGGGGGGATGAGCAGTTCTTC.

The V call is TRBV19, the J call TRBJ2-6; 8 bases align to TRBD2. Germline V gives CDR1 LNHDA, CDR2 SQIVND (reference sequence). The length of the CDR3 is 19 residues. The trim removed 1 base at V and 3 bases at J, leaving 11 bases unmatched. In DNA form, the CDR3 reads TGTGCCAGTAGTATAGGTGCGGGGGGTGGTTTGTTTGGGGCCAACGTCCTGACTTTC. The encoded protein is CASSIGAGGGLFGANVLTF.

This clone was seen only a few times. The rearrangement links TRBV7-9 to TRBJ2-7; 9 bases are shared with TRBD1. Unmatched junction bases numbered 3, after V lost 5 bases and J lost 7 bases. CDR1 and CDR2 (germline): SEHNR, FQNEAQ (reference sequence). This CDR3 is 12 amino acids long. DNA for the CDR3: TGTGCCAGCAGCAGGACAGGGGAGGAGCAGTACTTC. This translates into CASSRTGEEQYF.

The chain recombines TRBV27 with TRBJ2-2, with TRBD2 as a possible D gene (5 bases). This CDR3 comprises 15 residues. V was trimmed by 2 bases and J by 4 bases, leaving 11 bases between them. From germline, CDR1 is MNHEY and CDR2 SMNVEV (reference sequence). The CDR3 region is CASSLDGVITGELFF. Here the CDR3 DNA reads TGTGCCAGCAGTTTAGACGGGGTCATCACCGGGGAGCTGTTTTTT.

This chain joins TRBV15 and TRBJ1-2, with D hard to call. The CDR3 runs 16 residues. From germline, CDR1 is LNHNV and CDR2 YYDKDF (reference sequence). Trimming cost V 0 bases and J 6 bases, with 17 bases left between them. The CDR3 nucleotides read TGTGCCACCAGCAGAGATTCGGGCACCCTGGGAGATGGCTACACCTTC. This sequence encodes CATSRDSGTLGDGYTF. Supplemented by reference TRBV15 and TRBJ1-2, the full variable domain reads DAMVIQNPRYQVTQFGKPVTLSCSQTLNHNVMYWYQQKSSQAPKLLFHYYDKDFNNEADTPDNFQSRRPNTSFCFLDIRSPGLGDTAMYLCATSRDSGTLGDGYTFGSGTRLTVV.

This chain connects TRBV3-1 (or the pseudogene TRBV3-2) to TRBJ1-2; 8 bases agree with TRBD1. CDR3 size: 15 residues. Per the germline V gene, CDR1 is LGHDT and CDR2 is YNNKEL (reference sequence). The J segment lost 6 bases and the V segment lost 0 bases, leaving 6 bases of the junction unmatched. The CDR3 coding sequence is TGTGCCAGCAGCCAAGATTGGCAGGGGGCAGATGGCTACACCTTC. Its protein product is CASSQDWQGADGYTF.

V is TRBV10-3 and J is TRBJ2-2, with D uncertain. Germline-derived CDR1 and CDR2 are ENHRY and SYGVKD. Trimming removed 6 bases at V and 4 bases at J, with 9 bases between. The CDR3 runs to 13 residues. The CDR3 loop is CAISGASTGELFF. The CDR3 nucleotides read TGTGCCATCAGCGGAGCGAGCACCGGGGAGCTGTTTTTT.

The gene calls are TRBV5-1 and TRBJ2-5, with D perhaps TRBD2 (5 bases). Per germline, CDR1 SGHRS and CDR2 YFSETQ. V shed 2 bases and J shed 5 bases, with 10 bases lying between them. The CDR3 has 13 amino acids. CDR3 sequence: CASSLGPGETQYF. CDR3 bases: TGCGCCAGCAGCTTAGGACCGGGGGAGACCCAGTACTTC.

The chain combines TRBV7-6 with TRBJ2-2, with a weak D call TRBD1 (5 bases). Germline lookup yields CDR1 SGHVS and CDR2 FNYEAQ. Trimming removed 6 bases from V and 1 base from J, with 6 bases in between. CDR3 length: 13 residues. The CDR3 reads CASSRGNTGELFF. Written as DNA, the CDR3 is TGTGCCAGCAGTAGGGGGAACACCGGGGAGCTGTTTTTT.

The rearrangement links TRBV18 to TRBJ1-2; TRBD1 matches 9 bases. CDR3 length equals 14 residues. The germline CDR1 and CDR2 sequences are KGHSH and LQKENI. The trim removed 6 bases at V and 4 bases at J, leaving 6 bases unmatched. The CDR3 reads CASSLQGQGYGYTF. The DNA for the CDR3 is TGTGCCAGCTCGTTACAGGGACAGGGCTATGGCTACACCTTC.

The chain couples TRBV28 to TRBJ1-2; the match to TRBD1 covers 8 bases. V lost 6 bases to trimming and J lost 5 bases; unmatched junction nucleotides: 5. Germline CDR1 and CDR2: MDHEN and SYDVKM. The CDR3 covers 13 residues. Here the CDR3 DNA reads TGTGCCAGCAGACTCACAGGGGGTTATGGCTACACCTTC. This sequence encodes CASRLTGGYGYTF.

CDR3 DNA: TGCGCCAGCAGCCCTCAGTCTTCCTATGGCTACACCTTC. Its translation: CASSPQSSYGYTF. V is TRBV4-3 and J is TRBJ1-2; D not resolved. Germline CDR1 reads LGHNA; CDR2 reads YSLEER. V was trimmed by 4 bases and J by 4 bases, leaving 10 bases between them. There are 13 residues in the CDR3.

In nucleotides, the CDR3 is TGTGCCAGCAGCCAACTAGCGGGAGGGGGCCCAGATACGCAGTATTTT. Amino acids: CASSQLAGGGPDTQYF. J is TRBJ2-3 and V is TRBV4-2, with 12 bases aligning to TRBD2. Trimming cost V 2 bases and J 4 bases; bases outside gene matches: 4. Germline loops: CDR1 LGHNA, CDR2 YNFKEQ. CDR3 length: 16 residues.

This rearrangement joins TRBV12-3 or TRBV12-4 to TRBJ1-5, with D unclear. The ends were cut back, 1 base at V and 12 bases at J, with 10 bases in the middle. The CDR3 runs to 12 residues. The DNA for the CDR3 is TGTGCCAGCAGTTTAGGGCGGATTAACCAGCATTTT. Translation: CASSLGRINQHF.

The chain couples TRBV5-1 to TRBJ2-7; 9 bases match TRBD1. The junction had 11 bases not matched to a gene; V was cut back by 4 bases and J by 3 bases. CDR3 length equals 16 residues. Germline assignment: CDR1 SGHRS and CDR2 YFSETQ. Written as DNA, the CDR3 is TGCGCCAGCAGCCCTGGGAGGGACAGGGTAAGCTACGAGCAGTACTTC. Its translation: CASSPGRDRVSYEQYF.

The chain has TRBV19 and TRBJ1-3, with 7 bases fitting TRBD1. The CDR3 sequence is 16 residues long. The J segment lost 0 bases and the V segment lost 6 bases, leaving 8 bases of the junction unmatched. Germline lookup yields CDR1 LNHDA and CDR2 SQIVND (reference sequence). CDR3 loop: CASSRTGLVSGNTIYF. The CDR3 region has the DNA TGTGCCAGTAGCAGGACAGGTTTGGTCTCTGGAAACACCATATATTTT.

This clone was counted between two and nine times. The genes are TRBV4-1 and TRBJ2-3; TRBD2 matches 10 bases. CDR3 length: 17 amino acids. Germline CDR1 MGHRA, CDR2 YSYEKL. V trimming: 3 bases; J trimming: 2 bases; junction bases outside the gene matches: 8. In DNA, the CDR3 is TGCGCCAGCAGCCACCCCCTCCTAGCGGGGGCCACAGATACGCAGTATTTT. This translates into CASSHPLLAGATDTQYF.

This clone was seen a handful of times. The chain recombines TRBV15 with TRBJ1-1; tentatively, D is TRBD1 (5 bases). CDR1 and CDR2 from the germline V gene are LNHNV and YYDKDF (reference sequence). The CDR3 covers 14 residues. The V end was cut by 0 bases, the J end by 4 bases, with 9 bases between. The CDR3 DNA reads as TGTGCCACCAGCAGAGATACAGGCCTCACTGAAGCTTTCTTT. It yields the protein CATSRDTGLTEAFF.

Only a few counts were recorded for this clone. The chain joins TRBV2 to TRBJ2-7, with TRBD1 identical over 7 bases. V dropped 6 bases and J dropped 4; count of bases not matched to a gene: 6. The CDR3 has 13 amino acids. Germline V gene data show CDR1 as SNHLY and CDR2 as FYNNEI. The chain's CDR3 is CASRPGQPYEQYF. The CDR3 DNA sequence: TGTGCCAGCAGACCGGGACAGCCTTACGAGCAGTACTTC.

This chain uses TRBV12-3 or TRBV12-4 with TRBJ2-7; 10 nucleotides line up with TRBD2. V was pared by 6 bases and J by 5 bases, with 4 bases of the junction left unmatched. The length of the CDR3 is 13 residues. The CDR3 is CASRIAGGHEQYF. CDR3 DNA: TGTGCCAGCAGGATAGCGGGAGGCCACGAGCAGTACTTC.

The rearrangement uses TRBV9 and TRBJ1-2; 9 nucleotides line up with TRBD1. V lost 3 bases and J lost 8; bases outside the gene matches: 5. The germline V gene encodes CDR1 SGDLS and CDR2 YYNGEE. The CDR3 length is 13 residues. The CDR3 here is CASSATGGMGYTF. CDR3 bases: TGTGCCAGCAGCGCCACAGGGGGCATGGGCTACACCTTC. The full variable domain, its missing parts supplied by reference TRBV9 and TRBJ1-2, is DSGVTQTPKHLITATGQRVTLRCSPRSGDLSVYWYQQSLDQGLQFLIQYYNGEERAKGNILERFSAQQFPDLHSELNLSSLELGDSALYFCASSATGGMGYTFGSGTRLTVV.

The chain joins TRBV28 to TRBJ1-1; TRBD1 agrees at 9 bases. The germline V gene has CDR1 MDHEN and CDR2 SYDVKM. This CDR3 has 17 amino acids. The trim removed 5 bases at V and 4 bases at J, leaving 14 bases unmatched. The CDR3 DNA is TGTGCCAGCAGTCGGGGGACAGGGTCATCCGAGAGCACTGAAGCTTTCTTT. Translating gives CASSRGTGSSESTEAFF.

The J gene is TRBJ1-2, the V gene TRBV2; D unresolved. Trimming took 2 bases from V and 1 from J, leaving 20 bases between them. CDR1 and CDR2 (germline): SNHLY, FYNNEI. The CDR3 contains 18 residues. The CDR3: CASSEFGVRRAVNYGYTF. Here the CDR3 DNA reads TGTGCCAGCAGTGAATTTGGGGTTCGGAGGGCTGTTAACTATGGCTACACCTTC.

This chain links TRBV30 with TRBJ1-1, with a weak D call TRBD1 (5 bases). V was pared by 5 bases and J by 11 bases, with 15 bases between. Looked up from germline, CDR1 is GTSNPN and CDR2 is SVGIG (reference sequence). This CDR3 is built from 11 residues. In nucleotides, the CDR3 is TGTGCCTGGGATCCGGGCCCAGGGGCTTTCTTT. Protein: CAWDPGPGAFF.